One and the same sample provided the 2 T cell receptor beta chains below, sequenced in a study of blood T cell repertoires in COVID-19. The table came from immunoSEQ multiplex PCR; TCRdb's copy has only in-frame clones and leaves some out. The repertoire has approximately 140,000 clones, roughly 90% of them found once; the top ten carry more than 9%. Sequencing was carried out using peripheral blood. The origin of the receptors is a man between 45 and 60 years old with active or convalescent COVID-19.

The chain employs TRBV4-1 and TRBJ2-1, with 12 bases identical to TRBD2. V dropped 0 bases and J dropped 5; count of bases not matched to a gene: 8. The CDR3 sequence is 18 residues long. Germline CDR1 is MGHRA and CDR2 is YSYEKL. CDR3 bases: TGCGCCAGCAGCCAAGATGCTAGCGGGAGGGCTACGAACAATGAGCAGTTCTTC. Translating gives CASSQDASGRATNNEQFF.

The V gene is TRBV3-1 (or the pseudogene TRBV3-2), the J gene TRBJ1-3; 9 bases match TRBD1. Losses at the gene ends were 3 bases for V and 4 bases for J; bases not matched to a gene: 7. The CDR3 has 16 amino acids. The germline V gene has CDR1 LGHDT and CDR2 YNNKEL (reference sequence). The CDR3 sequence is CASSQGQGAGGNTIYF. CDR3 nucleotide sequence: TGTGCCAGCAGCCAGGGACAGGGCGCCGGGGGAAACACCATATATTTT.